One sample yielded the 32 T cell receptor beta chains listed below, sequenced in a study of CD8 T cells in ankylosing spondylitis. TCRdb independently ran MiXCR on the 5' RACE reads; one entry per CDR3 protein. The profile shows approximately 35,000 distinct CDR3 sequences, 8% to 13% of them singletons. Specimen: synovial fluid, either unsorted or a sorted T cell fraction (not recorded which). The receptors here all came from a male donor with ankylosing spondylitis.

The J gene is TRBJ2-3, the V gene TRBV7-9; D ambiguous. Germline V gene lookup returns CDR1 SEHNR and CDR2 FQNEAQ (reference sequence). Trimming left V 3 bases short and J 8 bases short, with 6 bases between. The CDR3 spans 11 residues. The DNA of the CDR3 is TGTGCCAGCAGCTTTTTTGTTACGCAGTATTTT. It is translated as CASSFFVTQYF.

This clonotype showed up just a few times. V and J are TRBV2 and TRBJ2-5; unclear D gene. This CDR3 comprises 11 residues. The V end was cut by 7 bases, the J end by 5 bases, with 8 bases between. Germline CDR1 reads SNHLY; CDR2 reads FYNNEI. CDR3 DNA: TGTGCCAGCACCCCCTCGGAGACCCAGTACTTC. It is translated as CASTPSETQYF.

Turning to this clonotype: This is likely a read error, given that the CDR3 carries no conserved phenylalanine or tryptophan at its end. No DNA is shown, since the ends of the CDR3 on it are uncertain; the CDR3 is the one TCRdb lists. The chain uses TRBV4-2 and TRBJ2-5; the tabulated D call, TRBD2, remains unverified against the DNA. Germline CDR1 and CDR2: LGHNA and YNFKEQ. The CDR3 extends over 12 residues, inclusive of both ends. The CDR3 is CASSQDRRTTPM.

The V gene is TRBV5-6, the J gene TRBJ2-3; D unresolved. The ends were cut back, 4 bases at V and 0 bases at J, with 6 bases in the middle. The germline V gene has CDR1 SGHDT and CDR2 YYEEEE. The length of the CDR3 is 13 residues. The CDR3 DNA reads TGTGCCAGCAGCCCGACTAGCACAGATACGCAGTATTTT. It is translated as CASSPTSTDTQYF.

This clonotype was detected ten times or more. The rearrangement links TRBV20-1 to TRBJ1-3; D unresolved. The V and J ends lost 6 bases and 0 bases respectively, with 15 bases between them. Looked up from germline, CDR1 is DFQATT and CDR2 is SNEGSKA (reference sequence). The CDR3 is made up of 15 amino acids. The CDR3 reads CSARRTVSSGNTIYF. In DNA form, the CDR3 reads TGCAGTGCCAGAAGGACGGTGAGCTCTGGAAACACCATATATTTT.

V is TRBV12-3 or TRBV12-4 and J is TRBJ1-5; D is uncertain. Trimming took 5 bases from V and 2 from J, leaving 13 bases between them. The CDR3 has 15 amino acids. The CDR3 nucleotides read TGTGCCAGCAGTCAGCAACCGTCGGGCAATCAGCCCCAGCATTTT. This codes for CASSQQPSGNQPQHF.

By share of the sample, this clonotype is medium-sized. V is TRBV6-5 and J is TRBJ1-2; no clear D gene. The CDR3 spans 13 residues. V lost 2 bases to trimming and J lost 8 bases, with 12 bases between them. Germline V gives CDR1 MNHEY, CDR2 SVGAGI. CDR3 sequence (DNA): TGTGCCAGCAGTTACAGAAGTTCAGACGGCTACACCTTC. It specifies CASSYRSSDGYTF.

On this clonotype itself: A much larger clone differs by one base, so this may be a read error. The chain combines TRBV11-3 with TRBJ2-1; 7 nucleotides align to TRBD1. Per germline, CDR1 SGHNT and CDR2 YENEEA. This CDR3 has 16 residues. CDR3 bases: TGTGCCAGCAGCTTAGGGGGAATAGGGGGCTACAATAAGCAGTTCTTC. Translated: CASSLGGIGGYNKQFF.

The chain couples TRBV14 to TRBJ2-7; D gene ambiguous. Germline-derived CDR1 and CDR2 are SGHDN and FVKESK. CDR3 length: 12 amino acids. Trimming took off 6 bases at V and 7 bases at J, with 13 bases between the two ends. The CDR3 sequence is CASSRRYWEQYF. CDR3 nucleotides: TGTGCCAGCAGTCGTAGATACTGGGAGCAGTACTTC.

This clonotype was counted once. The V call is TRBV6-2 or TRBV6-3, the J call TRBJ2-3; no firm D call. V lost 2 bases and J 0 bases, leaving 15 bases between the germline ends. The CDR3 totals 17 residues. Germline V gives CDR1 MNHEY, CDR2 SVGEGT. The CDR3 sequence: CASSYIVRVASTDTQYF. CDR3 sequence (DNA): TGTGCCAGCAGTTACATCGTTAGGGTGGCTAGCACAGATACGCAGTATTTT.

The chain carries TRBV7-2 and TRBJ2-7; 11 positions agree with TRBD2. The germline CDR1 and CDR2 sequences are SGHTA and FQGNSA. Unmatched junction bases numbered 7, after V lost 5 bases and J lost 7 bases. This CDR3 spans 14 amino acids. Here the CDR3 reads CASSPRLAGNEQYF. The CDR3, as DNA: TGTGCCAGCAGCCCCCGACTAGCGGGAAATGAGCAGTACTTC.

This clonotype has ten or more counts. The chain recombines TRBV2 with TRBJ2-3; 7 bases are shared with TRBD1. The V and J ends lost 10 bases and 3 bases, in that order; junction bases with no gene match: 4. CDR3 length equals 12 residues. Germline lookup yields CDR1 SNHLY and CDR2 FYNNEI. The CDR3 loop reads CANEQGTDTQYF. DNA for the CDR3: TGTGCCAACGAACAGGGGACAGATACGCAGTATTTT.

Ten or more counts support this clonotype. V and J are TRBV10-3 and TRBJ2-5; TRBD2 might be the D (5 bases). There are 14 residues in the CDR3. CDR1 and CDR2 (germline): ENHRY, SYGVKD. V lost 6 bases and J lost 5, with 16 bases in between. The CDR3, as DNA: TGTGCCATCAGGAACAACGGGCCGGGGGAGACCCAGTACTTC. This encodes CAIRNNGPGETQYF.

This clonotype occurred many times. The chain joins TRBV5-1 to TRBJ1-1; D remains ambiguous. The CDR3 consists of 14 residues. Trimming left V 2 bases short and J 0 bases short, with 8 bases between. The germline CDR1 and CDR2 sequences are SGHRS and YFSETQ. DNA of the CDR3: TGCGCCAGCAGCTTATGGCGGATGAACACTGAAGCTTTCTTT. Residues: CASSLWRMNTEAFF.

This clonotype was seen ten or more times. The CDR3 sequence is CATSRDRLDETQYF. CDR3 sequence (DNA): TGTGCCACCAGCAGAGACCGCTTGGACGAGACCCAGTACTTC. The rearrangement uses TRBV15 and TRBJ2-5; no reliable D call. The V end was cut by 0 bases, the J end by 5 bases, with 10 bases between. CDR1 and CDR2 from the germline V gene are LNHNV and YYDKDF (reference sequence). The CDR3 is 14 amino acids.

This clonotype has more than one count but fewer than ten. The chain employs TRBV10-3 and TRBJ1-5; D may be TRBD1 (5 bases). This CDR3 is 11 amino acids long. The V gene's germline CDR1 is ENHRY and CDR2 SYGVKD. CDR3 nucleotide sequence: TGTGCTGTTGCGGGGCGTCAGCCCCAGCATTTT. Its translation is CAVAGRQPQHF.

The genes are TRBV5-1 and TRBJ2-5, with D possibly TRBD2 on 5 matching bases. Germline V gives CDR1 SGHRS, CDR2 YFSETQ. Trimming took 0 bases from V and 2 from J, leaving 11 bases between them. There are 15 residues in the CDR3. CDR3 DNA sequence: TGCGCCAGCAGCTTGGCCTTCGGAGGACAAGAGACCCAGTACTTC. Its translation: CASSLAFGGQETQYF.

This clonotype has just a few counts. This chain's CDR3 is CASSCMRESSYNEQFF. Written as DNA, the CDR3 is TGTGCCAGCAGTTGTATGAGGGAGAGCTCCTACAATGAGCAGTTCTTC. The chain links TRBV5-6 to TRBJ2-1; the D gene is possibly TRBD2 (5 bases). The CDR3 extends over 16 amino acids. The germline V gene has CDR1 SGHDT and CDR2 YYEEEE. Trimming took off 5 bases at V and 0 bases at J, with 15 bases between the two ends.

V is TRBV7-3 and J is TRBJ2-1; no clear D gene. CDR1 is SGHTA and CDR2 is FQGTGA in the germline V gene. The CDR3 runs 18 residues. Trimming left V 5 bases short and J 4 bases short, with 24 bases between. The CDR3 coding sequence is TGTGCCAGCAGCCCCTACGTGGGCCACGCCTTGGGGTACAATGAGCAGTTCTTC. Protein product: CASSPYVGHALGYNEQFF.

This clonotype came up many times. The rearrangement links TRBV29-1 to TRBJ2-5; 9 nucleotides agree with TRBD1. CDR3 length: 13 amino acids. Per the germline V gene, CDR1 is SQVTM and CDR2 is ANQGSEA. The CDR3 DNA sequence: TGCAGTGAACAGGGGGCACCAGGAGAGACCCAGTACTTC. This translates into CSEQGAPGETQYF.

In this sample, this clonotype turned up many times. The chain carries TRBV4-1 and TRBJ1-5; D possibly corresponds to TRBD1 (5 bases). With 3 bases removed from V and 6 bases from J, the gap between germline ends came to 15 bases. Germline CDR1 is MGHRA and CDR2 is YSYEKL. This CDR3 contains 15 residues. CDR3 bases: TGCGCCAGCAGCCAGGTGTGGGGCGAGGGTCAGCCCCAGCATTTT. Protein sequence: CASSQVWGEGQPQHF.

This clonotype came up once. The gene calls are TRBV21-1 and TRBJ2-7; the listed D gene, TRBD1, was not tested against the DNA. TRBV21-1 is marked as a pseudogene. The CDR3 length is 15 residues. In nucleotides, the CDR3 is TGTGCCAGCAGCCCACGGGGGGGTAACTCCTACGAGCAGTACTTC. This gives the protein CASSPRGGNSYEQYF.

The table lists this clonotype with many counts. The chain has TRBV28 and TRBJ2-7; tentatively, D is TRBD2 (7 bases). There are 14 residues in the CDR3. V lost 3 bases and J 4 bases, leaving 13 bases between the germline ends. The germline CDR1 and CDR2 sequences are MDHEN and SYDVKM. The CDR3 loop reads CASSFGGLGYEQYF. The CDR3 DNA sequence: TGTGCCAGCAGTTTCGGGGGGCTGGGGTACGAGCAGTACTTC.

This clonotype was counted between two and nine times. V and J are TRBV5-1 and TRBJ2-3, with unresolved D. CDR1 SGHRS and CDR2 YFSETQ come from the germline V gene. This CDR3 is 15 amino acids long. The V gene lost 0 bases and the J gene lost 0 bases, with 8 bases spanning the gap. CDR3 DNA sequence: TGCGCCAGCAGCTTGGACAACCCTAGCACAGATACGCAGTATTTT. Translating it yields CASSLDNPSTDTQYF.

This clonotype was picked up a small number of times. The J gene is TRBJ2-2, the V gene TRBV5-5, with 7 bases matching TRBD1. CDR1 is SGHKS and CDR2 is YYEKEE in the germline V gene (reference sequence). The CDR3 has 16 residues. With V trimmed by 2 bases and J by 0 bases, 4 bases remained unmatched. This CDR3 is CASSFTGATNTGELFF. The CDR3 coding sequence is TGTGCCAGCAGCTTCACAGGGGCCACGAACACCGGGGAGCTGTTTTTT.

This clonotype was counted between two and nine times. J is TRBJ1-6 and V is TRBV20-1; perhaps TRBD1 as D (6 bases). Trimming shortened V by 1 base and J by 2 bases, and 15 bases separated the two germline ends. The CDR3 runs to 17 residues. Looked up from germline, CDR1 is DFQATT and CDR2 is SNEGSKA (reference sequence). The CDR3 DNA reads as TGCAGTGCTAGAGGTCAGGGGACGAAGGCCTATAATTCACCCCTCCACTTT. It translates to CSARGQGTKAYNSPLHF.

This clonotype occurred many times. This rearrangement joins TRBV9 to TRBJ1-5; D is undetermined. Deletions cut 2 bases from V and 0 bases from J, with 6 bases between. The V gene's germline CDR1 is SGDLS and CDR2 YYNGEE. This CDR3 comprises 14 residues. The DNA of the CDR3 is TGTGCCAGCAGCGTTCAAGATAGCAATCAGCCCCAGCATTTT. Translated, it gives CASSVQDSNQPQHF.

At least ten counts were recorded for this clonotype. The rearrangement uses TRBV12-3 or TRBV12-4 and TRBJ2-7, with D perhaps matching TRBD1 or TRBD2 (5 bases each). Trimming stripped 3 bases from V and 2 bases from J, with 14 bases between. There are 15 residues in the CDR3. The CDR3 region is CASSFGDGVPYEQYF. The DNA of the CDR3 is TGTGCCAGCAGTTTCGGGGACGGGGTGCCCTACGAGCAGTACTTC.

This clonotype was seen more than once but under ten times. The CDR3 sequence: CATSDWGTLNEQFF. As DNA, the CDR3 is TGTGCCACCAGTGATTGGGGGACTCTCAATGAGCAGTTCTTC. The chain combines TRBV24-1 with TRBJ2-1; D is possibly TRBD2 (6 bases). Germline V gene data show CDR1 as KGHDR and CDR2 as SFDVKD. With 2 bases removed from V and 6 bases from J, the gap between germline ends came to 10 bases. The CDR3 runs to 14 residues.

This clonotype was observed a handful of times. The chain joins TRBV7-9 to TRBJ2-2; 8 nucleotides line up with TRBD2. The germline gives CDR1 SEHNR, CDR2 FQNEAQ (reference sequence). The CDR3 has 15 residues. Trimming at V came to 5 bases and at J to 7 bases, leaving 9 bases not matched to a gene. The CDR3 here is CASSPGLGLGGELFF. The CDR3 DNA reads TGTGCCAGCAGCCCGGGACTAGGGCTGGGCGGGGAGCTGTTTTTT.

This clonotype was picked up a small number of times. The CDR3 DNA reads as TGTGCCAGCAGACAGGGGTGGAACACCGGGGAGCTGTTTTTT. Translated, it gives CASRQGWNTGELFF. The V gene is TRBV2, the J gene TRBJ2-2; the match to TRBD1 covers 7 bases. Germline V gene sequence: CDR1 SNHLY, CDR2 FYNNEI. There are 14 residues in the CDR3. Losses at the gene ends were 6 bases for V and 1 base for J; bases not matched to a gene: 2.

DNA for the CDR3: TGCAGGGCAGACCGGGACAGCTCCTACGAGCAGTACTTC. Translating it yields CRADRDSSYEQYF. The J gene is TRBJ2-7, the V gene TRBV20-1, with TRBD1 identical over 7 bases. This CDR3 spans 13 amino acids. Germline V gives CDR1 DFQATT, CDR2 SNEGSKA (reference sequence).